Given below is one T cell receptor (beta chain) in context. This clonotype was seen at least ten times. Its specific antigen is unknown. No base qualities exist here, and no much larger clone lies one base off it. The sample belongs to a study of read filtering for tumor transcriptome and immune sequencing (TCRdb year 2020). Study-wide context: The cohort consisted of about 17 male and approximately 15 female patients, with a mean age of 65.9 years and an age range of roughly 47 to 90. By revised international staging, roughly eight patients were R-ISS I, about 15 were R-ISS II and roughly seven were R-ISS III. After DNase treatment, whole-transcriptome libraries were prepared using the TruSeq RNA Access Library Prep Kit. Per sample, about 4.05 to 10.27 million TCR-region mapped reads were obtained with IR-seq, compared with only about 80 to 1,400 with RNA-seq. Using the same bone marrow samples, the study compared TCR repertoires obtained by targeted immune repertoire sequencing with those obtained by bulk whole-transcriptome sequencing. One of the main goals was to work out a read-filtering strategy for immune repertoire data, in particular whether clonotypes backed by only a single read should be removed. What the authors observed across the whole study: The sorted CD138-negative fraction was composed of a mixed bone marrow immune population rather than of purified T cells. The correlation between IR-seq and RNA-seq shared clonotype proportions was increased by removal of single-read clonotypes. In IR-seq, single-read clonotypes were about four fifths of clonotypes but about 3.5% of total reads; in RNA-seq they were roughly three quarters of clonotypes and around 40% of reads. Compared with RNA-seq, IR-seq captured clonotypes at much higher depth and more reliably, and a smaller IR-seq throughput was enough to identify most shared clonotypes.

TCR libraries were constructed from 400 ng RNA using the Immunoverse kit, and molecular barcoded adaptors covering alpha/delta and beta/gamma chains were employed. TCR library preparation used the same RNA that went into transcriptome sequencing. Sequencing of TCR libraries was carried out on an Illumina HiSeq 4000 with 2 x 150 cycles. Under the source paper's analysis protocol: Using MiXCR, which included quality filtering and error correction, TCR reads were aligned to human V, D, J and C references and then assembled into CDR3 clonotypes. The tcR package in R was used to analyze clonotype counts and gene usage diversity. Raw mapping reads were checked after the RNA-seq reads had been mapped by STAR aligner version 2.5.3a onto the human GRCh37 genome. IR-seq fastq files were randomly downsampled with Seqtk 1.3 to test the effect of sequencing depth on detected clonotypes. TCRdb's own reprocessing of the public reads used fastp at Q25 and MiXCR and kept productive beta chains. Here each entry gathers all rows of one CDR3 protein and keeps the most common genes and DNA. V and J calls and clone size were set by TCRdb, not the authors. Across this sample there are about 40,000 distinct CDR3 sequences, with roughly an eighth seen only once. The top ten clonotypes cover roughly 35% of the sample.

Every patient had bone marrow sampled at the time of active disease. Ficoll-Hypaque density gradient centrifugation was used to isolate the bone marrow mononuclear cells. Myeloma plasma cells were removed and CD138-negative cells were collected by negative selection after labeling with CD138 magnetic microbeads on a MACS separator. Purity of the isolated cells was checked by flow cytometry on an Attune NxT using CD138 antibodies. Total RNA was extracted with TRIzol reagent and quantified with a NanoDrop spectrophotometer. For each patient, paired RNA-seq and IR-seq were run on the CD138-negative bone marrow sample from that patient. Reading from cysteine to phenylalanine, the CDR3 counts 14 amino acids. Only the CDR3 part of the read is kept: 42 bases, read in frame from the first base. The germline V gene sets CDR1 to SQVTM and CDR2 to ANQGSEA. After removal of 3 bases from V and 0 bases from J, the junction retains 2 bases not matched to a gene.

Sequencing was done on a sample of a population of CD138-negative cells sorted from bone marrow. Read against the paper, the sample's cell subset or site label means: bone marrow mononuclear cells depleted of CD138+ plasma/myeloma cells by negative magnetic selection. The rearrangement combines TRBV29-1 with TRBJ1-1; TRBD1 aligns with 9 central bases. The TCR comes from a donor at least 40 years old with multiple myeloma. Read as DNA, the sequence is TGCAGCGTTGATCGGACAGGGGTGAACACTGAAGCTTTCTTT. It translates to CSVDRTGVNTEAFF.